One and the same sample provided the 12 T cell receptor beta chains below, sequenced in a study of T cell responses to AZD1222 COVID-19 vaccine. Using immunoSEQ multiplex PCR, the repertoire was profiled, and TCRdb retains in-frame clones only, with some absent. The table records some 160,000 clones, approximately 93% of them present only once. The material was peripheral blood, obtained on day 0 of AZD1222 vaccination. All receptors come from an adult in good health.

In DNA form, the CDR3 reads TGTGCCAGCAGCCAAGGTGCTAGCGGGGAGGAAGAGACCCAGTACTTC. As protein: CASSQGASGEEETQYF. The chain has TRBV4-2 and TRBJ2-5, with TRBD2 identical over 9 bases. The CDR3 has 16 residues. Germline V CDR1 and CDR2: LGHNA, YNFKEQ. Trimming at V came to 1 base and at J to 3 bases, leaving 6 bases not matched to a gene.

The chain joins TRBV28 to TRBJ1-5; no reliable D call. The germline gives CDR1 MDHEN, CDR2 SYDVKM. The CDR3 runs 13 residues. V gave up 2 bases and J gave up 3 bases, with 5 bases separating them. For the CDR3, the DNA is TGTGCCAGCAGTTTACAGATCAATCAGCCCCAGCATTTT. Its protein product is CASSLQINQPQHF.

The chain carries TRBV2 and TRBJ2-1; D is uncertain. CDR1 SNHLY and CDR2 FYNNEI come from the germline V gene. Trimming took off 10 bases at V and 8 bases at J, with 15 bases between the two ends. The CDR3 is 12 amino acids. The CDR3 DNA follows: TGTGCCACAACGACGATGGCCGATGAGCAGTTCTTC. Amino acid sequence: CATTTMADEQFF.

This rearrangement joins TRBV2 to TRBJ1-5, with D uncertain. Germline V gene data show CDR1 as SNHLY and CDR2 as FYNNEI. The CDR3 extends over 15 amino acids. The V and J ends lost 4 bases and 1 base respectively, with 11 bases between them. CDR3 in DNA: TGTGCCAGCAGTGTAAAATATTCCAGCAATCAGCCCCAGCATTTT. The encoded protein is CASSVKYSSNQPQHF.

V and J are TRBV5-5 and TRBJ2-3; 9 bases align to TRBD1. This CDR3 has 15 residues. Germline V lookup: CDR1 SGHKS, CDR2 YYEKEE (reference sequence). After removal of 2 bases from V and 2 bases from J, the junction contained 3 bases not matched to a gene. CDR3 DNA sequence: TGTGCCAGCAGCTTATGGGACAGGGACACAGATACGCAGTATTTT. Translated: CASSLWDRDTDTQYF.

This chain joins TRBV14 and TRBJ2-1; D possibly uses TRBD1 or TRBD2 (6 bases each). The CDR3 runs to 20 residues. V was pared by 4 bases and J by 0 bases, with 25 bases between. CDR1 is SGHDN, CDR2 FVKESK, per germline. The CDR3 protein is CASSPTGMWGAAISYNEQFF. CDR3 sequence (DNA): TGTGCCAGCAGCCCTACAGGCATGTGGGGGGCAGCTATCTCCTACAATGAGCAGTTCTTC.

V and J are TRBV6-5 and TRBJ1-6, with D possibly matching TRBD1 (5 bases). Germline V lookup: CDR1 MNHEY, CDR2 SVGAGI. Trimming left V 3 bases short and J 8 bases short, with 11 bases between. The CDR3 has 14 amino acids. CDR3 sequence: CASSYKGIYSPLHF. CDR3 in DNA: TGTGCCAGCAGTTATAAGGGGATCTATTCACCCCTCCACTTT.

The chain is built from TRBV10-3 and TRBJ2-4; tentatively, D is TRBD1 (6 bases). The germline V gene encodes CDR1 ENHRY and CDR2 SYGVKD. V was trimmed by 0 bases and J by 11 bases, leaving 11 bases between them. The CDR3 spans 13 residues. This CDR3 reads CAISESGAGFQYF. DNA of the CDR3: TGTGCCATCAGTGAGTCGGGGGCAGGATTTCAGTACTTC.

The chain has TRBV21-1 and TRBJ2-2. TRBV21-1 is noted as a pseudogene. The CDR3 consists of 18 residues. The CDR3 nucleotides read TGTGCCAGCAGCAGCTGCTGGACTCTCCTAGGGGACACCGGGGAGCTGTTTTTT. It translates to CASSSCWTLLGDTGELFF.

The chain links TRBV11-2 to TRBJ2-3; 10 bases align to TRBD2. V trimming: 3 bases; J trimming: 4 bases; junction bases outside the gene matches: 4. Germline CDR1 reads SGHAT; CDR2 reads FQNNGV. This CDR3 spans 15 amino acids. In DNA, the CDR3 is TGTGCCAGCAGCTTCCGGACTAGCGGCCCAGATACGCAGTATTTT. It codes for CASSFRTSGPDTQYF.

The gene calls are TRBV10-3 and TRBJ2-3; D is perhaps TRBD1 (5 bases). This CDR3 spans 14 amino acids. The V gene's germline CDR1 is ENHRY and CDR2 SYGVKD. V was cut by 4 bases and J by 1 base, with 9 bases left in between. The CDR3 spells CAISVVRGTDTQYF. The CDR3 DNA reads as TGTGCCATCAGTGTTGTCAGGGGCACAGATACGCAGTATTTT.

This clone was observed a few times. This sample also contains other DNA sequences that code for the same CDR3. The chain couples TRBV7-9 to TRBJ2-5; 7 positions match TRBD2. The CDR3 is made up of 13 amino acids. The ends lost 5 bases at V and 3 bases at J; junction bases unmatched: 3. From germline, CDR1 is SEHNR and CDR2 FQNEAQ (reference sequence). DNA of the CDR3: TGTGCCAGCAGCCTCAGCGGGGAAGAGACCCAGTACTTC. As protein: CASSLSGEETQYF.